This TCR beta chain was recovered during a study of blood T cell repertoires in COVID-19. Study-wide background: Specimens from acute and convalescent COVID-19 originated in the United States, Italy and Spain. T cells, B-cell-depleted T cells, or PBMCs supplied cDNA or gDNA.

Original analysis: Amplification from reference gene primers served as the basis for estimated nucleated cell counts. Clones were sequenced by immunoSEQ multiplex PCR, and TCRdb holds only the in-frame ones, with some missing. That table gives V, J and clone size, and the DNA gave D and trimming. The sample lists hundreds of thousands of clones, around 80% occurring once. V lost 4 bases, J lost 0 bases, and 12 bases stayed unmatched. This CDR3 is built from 17 residues. Germline V gene sequence: CDR1 KGHSH, CDR2 LQKENI. Only a few counts were recorded for this clone. Sequencing was carried out using peripheral blood. The receptor was isolated from a man aged 35-49 years with acute or convalescent COVID-19. V and J are TRBV18 and TRBJ2-7; 7 positions match TRBD2. CDR3 in amino acids: CASSLATSSSFSYEQYF. The CDR3 nucleotides are TGTGCCAGCTCACTCGCGACTAGCTCATCTTTCTCCTACGAGCAGTACTTC.